The clone carrying this T cell receptor beta chain turned up a few times. Germline V gene lookup returns CDR1 SGHTA and CDR2 FQGNSA. This CDR3 region has 18 residues. V dropped 1 base and J dropped 0; count of bases not matched to a gene: 9. A J-beta primer mix and a sample-barcoded 5' primer were used in a second PCR of about 7 to 12 cycles. One entry per CDR3 protein results from TCRdb running MiXCR on the 5' RACE reads. This table holds roughly 500,000 distinct CDR3 sequences, nearly 25% found once. This specimen belongs to a study of blood T cells in healthy people across ages. Another study also made use of these data, one on T cells of mothers and their children. That report notes: Donation came from three healthy Caucasian mothers together with their six children. There were over 10 million TCR beta CDR3 reads from each mother and a few million from each child.

This chain links TRBV7-2 with TRBJ2-3, with 8 bases that match TRBD2. The sequenced material came from blood. The clonotype was recovered from a boy aged 5-17 years in good health. For the CDR3, the DNA is TGTGCCAGCAGCTTAGGGGTTTCCAGCGGGAGTAGCACAGATACGCAGTATTTT. Its translation is CASSLGVSSGSSTDTQYF.